This T cell receptor beta chain emerged from a study of OX40 agonist ivuxolimab in advanced cancers. Background on the study: Eligibility rules accepted prior anti-PD-1, anti-PD-L1 or anti-CTLA-4 therapy, and roughly 42% had some. Study-level results: Fewer expanded clones were found on average in CD4+ than in CD8+ T cells.

Comments on this clone: Antigen unknown.

Germline V gene sequence: CDR1 SNHLY, CDR2 FYNNEI. The CDR3 length is 14 residues. V dropped 3 bases and J dropped 3 bases, with 8 bases sitting between them. TCRdb keeps only in-frame clones here, not all; method: immunoSEQ multiplex PCR. Here the sample spans around 66,000 clones, roughly 89% being singletons. This rearrangement joins TRBV2 to TRBJ1-4; no firm D call. Sequencing was performed on CD4+ or CD8+ T cells sorted from blood, taken in a trial of the OX40 agonist ivuxolimab. The source of this sequence is an adult with an advanced solid tumor such as melanoma, head and neck, liver or kidney cancer. The CDR3 loop is CASSDGRSNEKLFF. CDR3 DNA sequence: TGTGCCAGCAGTGATGGCAGGTCTAATGAAAAACTGTTTTTT.